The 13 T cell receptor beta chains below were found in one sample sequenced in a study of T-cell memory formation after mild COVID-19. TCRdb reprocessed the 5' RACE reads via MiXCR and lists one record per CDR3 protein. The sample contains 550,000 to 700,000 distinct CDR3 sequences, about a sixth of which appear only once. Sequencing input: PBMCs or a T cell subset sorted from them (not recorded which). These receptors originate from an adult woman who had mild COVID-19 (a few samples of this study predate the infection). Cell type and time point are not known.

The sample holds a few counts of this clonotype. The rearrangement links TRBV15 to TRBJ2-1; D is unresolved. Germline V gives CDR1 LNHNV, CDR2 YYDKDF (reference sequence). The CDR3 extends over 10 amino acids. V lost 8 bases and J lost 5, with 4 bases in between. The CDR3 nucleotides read TGTGCCACCGGAGACAATGAGCAGTTCTTC. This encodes CATGDNEQFF.

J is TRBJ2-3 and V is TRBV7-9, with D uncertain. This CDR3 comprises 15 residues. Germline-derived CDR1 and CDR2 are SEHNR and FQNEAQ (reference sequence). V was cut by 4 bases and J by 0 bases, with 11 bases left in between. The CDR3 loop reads CASSSWTVSTDTQYF. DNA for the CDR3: TGTGCCAGCAGCTCCTGGACCGTTAGCACAGATACGCAGTATTTT.

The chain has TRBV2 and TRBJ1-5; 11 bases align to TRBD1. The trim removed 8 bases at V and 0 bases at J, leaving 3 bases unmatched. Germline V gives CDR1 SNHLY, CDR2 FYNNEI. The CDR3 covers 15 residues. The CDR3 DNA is TGTGCCAGCTCGGGACAGGGGGTTAGCAATCAGCCCCAGCATTTT. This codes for CASSGQGVSNQPQHF.

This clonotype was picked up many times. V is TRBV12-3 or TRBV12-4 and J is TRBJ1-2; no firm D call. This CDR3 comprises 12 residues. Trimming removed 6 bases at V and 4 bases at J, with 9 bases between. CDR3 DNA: TGTGCCAGCAGCCCGGGCTCCTATGGCTACACCTTC. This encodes CASSPGSYGYTF.

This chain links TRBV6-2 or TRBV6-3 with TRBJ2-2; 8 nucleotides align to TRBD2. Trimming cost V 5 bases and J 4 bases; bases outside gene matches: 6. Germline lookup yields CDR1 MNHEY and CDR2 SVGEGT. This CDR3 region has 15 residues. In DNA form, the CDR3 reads TGTGCCAGCAGTCGGACTAGCAGGGTCACCGGGGAGCTGTTTTTT. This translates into CASSRTSRVTGELFF.

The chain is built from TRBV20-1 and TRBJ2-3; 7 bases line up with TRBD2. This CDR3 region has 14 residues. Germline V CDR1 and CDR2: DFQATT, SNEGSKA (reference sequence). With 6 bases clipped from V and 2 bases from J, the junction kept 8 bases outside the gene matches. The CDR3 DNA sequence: TGCAGTGCGAGGGACTATGGAGACACAGATACGCAGTATTTT. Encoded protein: CSARDYGDTDTQYF.

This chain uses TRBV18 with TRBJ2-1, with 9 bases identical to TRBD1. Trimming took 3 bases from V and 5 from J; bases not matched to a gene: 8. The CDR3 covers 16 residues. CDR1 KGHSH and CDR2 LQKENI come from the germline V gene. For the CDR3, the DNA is TGTGCCAGCTCACCTTCAGGGACAGGGACCCACAATGAGCAGTTCTTC. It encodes CASSPSGTGTHNEQFF.

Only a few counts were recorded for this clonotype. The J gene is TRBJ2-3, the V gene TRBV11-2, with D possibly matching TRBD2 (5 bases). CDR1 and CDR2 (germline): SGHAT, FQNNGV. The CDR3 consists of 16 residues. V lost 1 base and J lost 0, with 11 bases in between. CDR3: CASSLGGLGSTDTQYF. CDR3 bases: TGTGCCAGCAGCTTAGGAGGGTTAGGGAGCACAGATACGCAGTATTTT.

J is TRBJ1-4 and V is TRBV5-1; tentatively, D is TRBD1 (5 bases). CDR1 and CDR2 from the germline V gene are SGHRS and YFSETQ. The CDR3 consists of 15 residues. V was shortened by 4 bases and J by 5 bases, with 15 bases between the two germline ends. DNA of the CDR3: TGCGCCAGCAGCCGCCCGGGACGCCCAAATGAAAAACTGTTTTTT. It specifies CASSRPGRPNEKLFF.

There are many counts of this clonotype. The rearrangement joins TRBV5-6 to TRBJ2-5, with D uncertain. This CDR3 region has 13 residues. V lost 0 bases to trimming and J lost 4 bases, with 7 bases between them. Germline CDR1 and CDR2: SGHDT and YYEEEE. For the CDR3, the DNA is TGTGCCAGCAGCTTGGGGGCTTCAGAGACCCAGTACTTC. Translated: CASSLGASETQYF.

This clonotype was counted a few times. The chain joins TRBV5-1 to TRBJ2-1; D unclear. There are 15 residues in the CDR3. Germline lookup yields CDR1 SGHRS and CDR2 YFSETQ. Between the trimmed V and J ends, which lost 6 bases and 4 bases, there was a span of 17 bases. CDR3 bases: TGCGCCAGCAACCCCCCCGGATATTCTTACAATGAGCAGTTCTTC. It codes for CASNPPGYSYNEQFF.

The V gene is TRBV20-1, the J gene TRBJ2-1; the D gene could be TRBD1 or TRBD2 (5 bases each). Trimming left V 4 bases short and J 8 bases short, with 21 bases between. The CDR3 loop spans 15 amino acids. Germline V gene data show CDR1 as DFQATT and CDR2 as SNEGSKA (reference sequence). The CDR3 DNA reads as TGCAGTGCTACGGTCGGGACCGCCCCGGACGATGAGCAGTTCTTC. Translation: CSATVGTAPDDEQFF.

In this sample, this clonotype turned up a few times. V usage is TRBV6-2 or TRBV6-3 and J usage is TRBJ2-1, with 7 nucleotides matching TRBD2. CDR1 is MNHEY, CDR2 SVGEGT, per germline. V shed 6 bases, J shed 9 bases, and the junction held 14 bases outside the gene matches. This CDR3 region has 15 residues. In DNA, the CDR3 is TGTGCCAGCAGAGCCCCTGGAGGGAGGGCCACTGAGCAGTTCTTC. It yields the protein CASRAPGGRATEQFF.